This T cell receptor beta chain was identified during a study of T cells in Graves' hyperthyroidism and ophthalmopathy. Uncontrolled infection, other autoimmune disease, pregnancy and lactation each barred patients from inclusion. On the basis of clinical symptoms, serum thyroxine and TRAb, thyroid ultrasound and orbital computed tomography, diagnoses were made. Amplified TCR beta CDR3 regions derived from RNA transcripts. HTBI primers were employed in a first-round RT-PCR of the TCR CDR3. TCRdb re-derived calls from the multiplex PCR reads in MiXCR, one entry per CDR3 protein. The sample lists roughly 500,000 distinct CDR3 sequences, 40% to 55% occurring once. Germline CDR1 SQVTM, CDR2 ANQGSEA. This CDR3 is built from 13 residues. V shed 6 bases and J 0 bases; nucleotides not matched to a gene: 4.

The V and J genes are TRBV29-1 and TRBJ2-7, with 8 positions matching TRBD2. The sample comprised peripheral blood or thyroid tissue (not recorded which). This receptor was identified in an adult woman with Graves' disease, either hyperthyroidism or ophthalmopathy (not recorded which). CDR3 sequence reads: CSVKRESSYEQYF. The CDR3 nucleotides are TGCAGCGTGAAGCGGGAGAGCTCCTACGAGCAGTACTTC.